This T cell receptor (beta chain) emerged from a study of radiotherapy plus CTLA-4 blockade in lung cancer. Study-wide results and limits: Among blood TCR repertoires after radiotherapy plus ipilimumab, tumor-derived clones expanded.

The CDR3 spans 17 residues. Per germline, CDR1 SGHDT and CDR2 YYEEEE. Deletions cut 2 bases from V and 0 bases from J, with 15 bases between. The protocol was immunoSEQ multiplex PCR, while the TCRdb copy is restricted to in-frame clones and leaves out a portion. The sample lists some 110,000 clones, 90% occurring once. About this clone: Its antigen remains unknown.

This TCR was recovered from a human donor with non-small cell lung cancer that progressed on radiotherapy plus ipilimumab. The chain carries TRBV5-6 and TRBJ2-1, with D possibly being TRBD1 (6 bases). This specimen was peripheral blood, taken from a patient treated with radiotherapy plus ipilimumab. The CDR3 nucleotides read TGTGCCAGCAGCTTTTCTAAGGGGGTGATCTCCTACAATGAGCAGTTCTTC. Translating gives CASSFSKGVISYNEQFF.